This record looks at one TCR beta chain sequence and its context. This clone was recorded once. It lacks a known antigen. The sample holds no much larger clone one base away, and base qualities are not on file. The CDR3 regions of human TCRbeta chains were analyzed by immunosequencing. On the authors' methods: Repertoire TCRs were checked for matches against a reference library of SARS-CoV-2-specific TCRs that had been generated using the MIRA antigen-specificity platform. Breadth meant the fraction of unique TCRs that were SARS-CoV-2-associated, whereas depth meant the fraction of total T cells that were SARS-CoV-2-associated. Using the MIRA data, each spike-specific TCR was assigned both to the spike region to which the TCR was reactive and to a CD4 or CD8 class. Log10-transformed breadth and depth values were compared by one-way ANOVA with Sidak's multiple comparisons tests. TCRdb holds this immuneACCESS table with in-frame rearrangements only. Some clones are missing; in checked studies, unresolved V genes explain under half, and the rest has no known cause. The DNA gave D and trimming, while V, J and clone size come from that table. In this sample the table shows about 82,000 clones, roughly 90% of which occur a single time. The ten largest clones add up to roughly 4.8% of the sample.

Reading the label with the study, this specimen's time point is: baseline before first vaccination. The vaccinee samples were drawn from two UK trials, COV001 and COV002, one of which was a single-blind randomized controlled phase 2/3 trial testing AZD1222 (ChAdOx1 nCoV-19) in healthy adults. For TCRbeta chain sequencing, PBMC samples were collected from trial participants at day 0 and at day 28 after the second dose. This entry is derived from a study of T cell responses to AZD1222 COVID-19 vaccine (TCRdb year 2021). Regarding the study in general: AZD1222 recipients whose second dose came at about 4 weeks and those whose second dose came at about 12 weeks were combined into one group, since spike-specific TCR depth and breadth did not differ between the two schedules. TCR sequencing covered more than 230 trial participants: about 210 given two doses of AZD1222 and 26 given two doses of MenACWY control vaccine. Enrollment into the trials was organized by age into subgroups of 18-55, 56-69 and 70-plus years, and those subgroups contained approximately 150, 30 and 60 TCR-sequenced participants, respectively.

Reading from cysteine to phenylalanine, the CDR3 counts 14 amino acids. Of the read, only the CDR3 DNA is kept; its 42 bases are in frame from base 1. V drops 7 bases and J drops 6 bases, leaving 17 bases in between. From a lookup of the germline V gene, CDR1 and CDR2 are MGHDK and SYGVNS. Results and caveats for the whole study, not just this receptor: Participants were mostly white British, with more females than males. The authors suggested clonal diversity may have been underestimated. Vaccine-associated CD4 TCRs spanned the whole spike protein, with dominant responses in regions 160-218 and 743-854. In the small 56-69-year group, the increase in depth fell short of significance, most likely because of low power. Nearly half of unique spike-specific TCRs reportedly recognized epitopes outside regions mutated in the B.1.351 and B.1.1.7 variants. Conclusions about previously exposed vaccinees are limited, since just five to seven AZD1222 recipients were seropositive for SARS-CoV-2 at baseline. Because no samples from the day 14 peak response were available, repertoires could be characterized only after the peak T cell response. After two AZD1222 doses, spike-specific TCR breadth and depth were significantly higher than at day 0 and than in MenACWY recipients.

The TCR sequence derives from an adult in good health. This sample comprised peripheral blood, obtained on day 0 of AZD1222 vaccination. The chain employs TRBV25-1 and TRBJ2-3; TRBD2 could be the D gene, as 5 bases match. The CDR3 region: CASNLGRSGDTQYF. The DNA sequence is as follows: TGTGCCAGCAACCTCGGCAGGAGCGGTGATACGCAGTATTTT. The entire variable domain, with the stretches around the CDR3 drawn from the reference TRBV25-1 and TRBJ2-3 proteins, is EADIYQTPRYLVIGTGKKITLECSQTMGHDKMYWYQQDPGMELHLIHYSYGVNSTEKGDLSSESTVSRIRTEHFPLTLESARPSHTSQYLCASNLGRSGDTQYFGPGTRLTVL.